This TCR beta chain was recovered during a study of cytomegalovirus exposure and HLA in healthy donors. The primer mix had 60 Vbeta and 13 Jbeta primers. Clones were read by immunoSEQ multiplex PCR, and TCRdb kept only the in-frame ones, dropping some. The data include 150,000 to 250,000 clones; the top ten clones carry roughly 0.7%. Trimming stripped 2 bases from V and 4 bases from J, with 4 bases between. This CDR3 has 12 amino acids. Germline V gives CDR1 SGHKS, CDR2 YYEKEE (reference sequence). The source material was PBMCs. The source of this sequence is a boy under 18 in good health and CMV-seronegative. The chain is built from TRBV5-5 and TRBJ1-5, with D unresolved. The CDR3 spells CASSFPNQPQHF. The CDR3 DNA sequence: TGTGCCAGCAGCTTTCCGAATCAGCCCCAGCATTTT.